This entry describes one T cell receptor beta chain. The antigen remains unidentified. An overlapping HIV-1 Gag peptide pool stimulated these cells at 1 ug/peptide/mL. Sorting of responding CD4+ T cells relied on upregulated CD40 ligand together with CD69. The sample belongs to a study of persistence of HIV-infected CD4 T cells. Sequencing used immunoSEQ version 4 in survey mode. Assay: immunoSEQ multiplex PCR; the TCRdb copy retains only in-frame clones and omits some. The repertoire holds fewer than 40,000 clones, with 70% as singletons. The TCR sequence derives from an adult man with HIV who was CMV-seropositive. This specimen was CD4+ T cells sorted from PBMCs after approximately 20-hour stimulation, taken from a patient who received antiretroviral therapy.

CDR3 residues: CASSLHNSPLHF. The CDR3 nucleotides are TGTGCCAGCAGCCTACATAATTCACCCCTCCACTTT. The J gene is TRBJ1-6, the V gene TRBV3-1 (or the pseudogene TRBV3-2); D not resolved. CDR3 size: 12 residues. V was trimmed by 4 bases and J by 5 bases, leaving 3 bases between them. Germline assignment: CDR1 LGHDT and CDR2 YNNKEL (reference sequence).